The clone carrying this T cell receptor beta chain showed up many times. Its antigen is as yet unknown. The CDR3 totals 12 residues. The germline V and J ends were trimmed by 5 bases and 3 bases, with 7 bases remaining between them. The data were taken from a study of T cells after yellow fever vaccination. The study, taken as a whole, reports: A faster peak, day 5 versus 15, was reached by the weaker secondary response.

MiXCR was run by TCRdb on the 5' RACE reads, yielding one entry per CDR3 protein. The sample shows 150,000 to 200,000 distinct CDR3 sequences, 5.5% to 7.5% of them seen only once. Specimen: CD4+ T cells sorted from PBMCs, collected on the day of the first yellow fever vaccination. The gene calls are TRBV12-3 or TRBV12-4 and TRBJ1-2; D is unclear. The receptor was isolated from a man younger than 35 who received the YFV17D yellow fever vaccine. The CDR3 DNA sequence: TGTGCCAGCAGTGCAAATGACTATGGCTACACCTTC. Translating it yields CASSANDYGYTF.